The sample holds one count of the clone carrying this TCR beta chain. What it binds is unknown. This record comes from a study of T cells in Graves' hyperthyroidism and ophthalmopathy. The study's findings and limits: In the blood, most expanded thyroid clonotypes above 0.001 appeared as well.

Investigators excluded patients with uncontrolled infection, other autoimmune disease, pregnancy or lactation. Diagnosing involved the use of clinical symptoms, serum thyroxine and TRAb, thyroid ultrasound and orbital computed tomography. Amplified TCR beta CDR3 regions came from RNA transcripts. With the HTBI primer set, the TCR CDR3 went through a first round of RT-PCR. TCRdb re-derived calls from the multiplex PCR reads in MiXCR, one entry per CDR3 protein. The sample shows roughly 400,000 distinct CDR3 sequences, over 13% of them seen only once. This receptor was identified in a man aged 50 to 59 with Graves' ophthalmopathy. Sequences were obtained from blood.

The CDR3 region is CSVTSDLWHEQYF. In DNA, the CDR3 is TGCAGCGTTACCTCGGACCTCTGGCACGAGCAGTACTTC. This sequence joins TRBV29-1 and TRBJ2-7, with D hard to call. The germline gives CDR1 SQVTM, CDR2 ANQGSEA. V lost 5 bases and J 5 bases, leaving 16 bases between the germline ends. The CDR3 extends over 13 amino acids.